This T cell receptor (beta chain) is from a study of patients and donors after allogeneic stem cell transplantation. From the RT-PCR reads, TCRdb called clonotypes with MiXCR, one entry per CDR3 protein. The repertoire holds about 57,000 distinct CDR3 sequences, about an eighth seen once, with around 33% in the top ten. This clonotype was seen a few times. Trimming removed 4 bases from V and 2 bases from J, with 14 bases in between. Germline V CDR1 and CDR2: MGHDK, SYGVNS. The CDR3 contains 15 residues. The sequence was obtained from a human donor who was either an allogeneic HSCT recipient or a stem cell or donor lymphocyte infusion donor (not recorded which). It is not recorded whose cells these are; they may come from a transplant donor. The chain links TRBV25-1 to TRBJ1-1, with D maybe TRBD1 (6 bases). The sequenced material came from blood, either unsorted or a sorted T cell fraction (not recorded which). The CDR3 region has the DNA TGTGCCAGCAGTGCATACAGGGTTGGAAACACTGAAGCTTTCTTT. This codes for CASSAYRVGNTEAFF. The whole variable domain, remainder taken from reference TRBV25-1 and TRBJ1-1, is EADIYQTPRYLVIGTGKKITLECSQTMGHDKMYWYQQDPGMELHLIHYSYGVNSTEKGDLSSESTVSRIRTEHFPLTLESARPSHTSQYLCASSAYRVGNTEAFFGQGTRLTVV.